Below, 29 T cell receptor beta chains from the same sample are listed, as sequenced in a study of blood T cell repertoires in COVID-19. Some clones are missing from TCRdb's copy, which holds only in-frame ones; the method was immunoSEQ multiplex PCR. The sample consists of approximately 220,000 clones, about four fifths of them appearing once. Sequenced input: peripheral blood. Source of these receptors: a woman in her sixties or seventies with acute or convalescent COVID-19.

The V gene is TRBV5-1, the J gene TRBJ2-1; D is possibly TRBD2 (7 bases). The germline V gene has CDR1 SGHRS and CDR2 YFSETQ. The CDR3 totals 15 residues. The V and J ends lost 0 bases and 6 bases respectively, with 13 bases between them. The CDR3 loop reads CASSLARGGSNEQFF. Written as DNA, the CDR3 is TGCGCCAGCAGCTTGGCTAGGGGGGGATCCAATGAGCAGTTCTTC.

The rearrangement links TRBV4-2 to TRBJ1-2, with 7 positions matching TRBD1. The germline gives CDR1 LGHNA, CDR2 YNFKEQ. V was clipped by 4 bases and J by 1 base; unmatched bases: 9. There are 16 residues in the CDR3. The CDR3 sequence: CASSPGEGAGNYGYTF. In DNA form, the CDR3 reads TGTGCCAGCAGCCCGGGTGAGGGGGCCGGTAACTATGGCTACACCTTC.

In its sample, this clone was seen once. The chain recombines TRBV7-9 with TRBJ1-1; D possibly corresponds to TRBD1 (6 bases). Germline CDR1 reads SEHNR; CDR2 reads FQNEAQ (reference sequence). V was trimmed by 0 bases and J by 1 base, leaving 6 bases between them. The CDR3 loop spans 14 amino acids. CDR3 in DNA: TGTGCCAGCAGCTTAGCGGGGGCGAACACTGAAGCTTTCTTT. It yields the protein CASSLAGANTEAFF.

The rearrangement links TRBV28 to TRBJ1-4; 9 bases agree with TRBD1. CDR3 length: 14 residues. Germline values: CDR1 MDHEN, CDR2 SYDVKM. J lost 8 bases, V lost 5 bases, and 6 bases had no gene match. CDR3 in amino acids: CASSQQGAGEKLFF. The CDR3 region has the DNA TGTGCCAGCAGTCAACAGGGGGCAGGGGAAAAACTGTTTTTT.

V is TRBV7-2 and J is TRBJ2-3, with 12 bases lining up with TRBD2. The CDR3 length is 16 residues. With V trimmed by 5 bases and J by 4 bases, 7 bases remained unmatched. Germline lookup yields CDR1 SGHTA and CDR2 FQGNSA. The CDR3 DNA is TGTGCCAGCAGCCCCCGACTAGCGGGGGCGTCAGATACGCAGTATTTT. It yields the protein CASSPRLAGASDTQYF.

The chain links TRBV5-6 to TRBJ2-2; maybe TRBD1 (6 bases). The CDR3 has 16 amino acids. The V and J ends lost 4 bases and 3 bases respectively, with 16 bases between them. CDR1 is SGHDT and CDR2 is YYEEEE in the germline V gene. CDR3 nucleotide sequence: TGTGCCAGCAGCCACCGGGACACCGGCCACACCGGGGAGCTGTTTTTT. Its protein product is CASSHRDTGHTGELFF.

The chain is built from TRBV5-1 and TRBJ2-5, with TRBD2 identical over 12 bases. Per germline, CDR1 SGHRS and CDR2 YFSETQ. V lost 4 bases to trimming and J lost 5 bases; unmatched junction nucleotides: 15. The CDR3 runs to 18 residues. Here the CDR3 reads CASSKGLAGSQAYETQYF. The CDR3 DNA reads TGCGCCAGCAGCAAAGGACTAGCGGGGTCCCAGGCGTATGAGACCCAGTACTTC.

This clone was recorded a few times. V usage is TRBV6-6 and J usage is TRBJ1-2; 11 bases fit TRBD1. Looked up from germline, CDR1 is MNHNY and CDR2 is SVGAGI (reference sequence). The junction had 8 bases not matched to a gene; V was cut back by 6 bases and J by 8 bases. The CDR3 totals 14 residues. In nucleotides, the CDR3 is TGTGCCAGCAGCAAAGGACAGGGGGCGCCCGGCTACACCTTC. It yields the protein CASSKGQGAPGYTF.

This chain uses TRBV5-1 with TRBJ1-2, with 7 bases identical to TRBD1. Germline values: CDR1 SGHRS, CDR2 YFSETQ. Trimming at V came to 2 bases and at J to 5 bases, leaving 6 bases not matched to a gene. CDR3 length: 14 residues. The CDR3 DNA reads TGCGCCAGCAGCTTAGCTGACAGGGCATATGGCTACACCTTC. It is translated as CASSLADRAYGYTF.

This clone was recorded once. In DNA, the CDR3 is TGTGCCAGCAGCGGCGGGGGGGTCTCCTACGAGCAGTACTTC. Its translation: CASSGGGVSYEQYF. The rearrangement links TRBV9 to TRBJ2-7; 9 nucleotides align to TRBD2. Trimming removed 3 bases from V and 0 bases from J; junction bases left unmatched: 1. Germline V gene sequence: CDR1 SGDLS, CDR2 YYNGEE. The CDR3 loop spans 14 amino acids.

Here the CDR3 reads CASSQNRVYGYTF. As DNA, the CDR3 is TGTGCCAGCAGTCAAAACAGGGTCTATGGCTACACCTTC. The rearrangement uses TRBV27 and TRBJ1-2; the D gene is possibly TRBD1 (6 bases). Looked up from germline, CDR1 is MNHEY and CDR2 is SMNVEV (reference sequence). The CDR3 covers 13 residues. V lost 5 bases and J lost 4, with 11 bases in between.

The sample holds a few counts of this clone. The sample contains more than one DNA sequence encoding this CDR3. The rearrangement joins TRBV5-1 to TRBJ2-7, with 9 bases aligning to TRBD1. This CDR3 contains 14 residues. The germline V gene encodes CDR1 SGHRS and CDR2 YFSETQ. V lost 3 bases and J lost 3; bases outside the gene matches: 4. The CDR3 DNA reads TGCGCCAGCAGCTGGACAGGGGATGGCTACGAGCAGTACTTC. It yields the protein CASSWTGDGYEQYF.

The rearrangement links TRBV28 to TRBJ2-5; 7 bases fit TRBD1. Germline lookup yields CDR1 MDHEN and CDR2 SYDVKM. This CDR3 comprises 13 residues. V lost 3 bases, J lost 10 bases, and 8 bases stayed unmatched. The CDR3 sequence is CASSLGQRLVQYF. In DNA form, the CDR3 reads TGTGCCAGCAGTTTGGGACAGAGACTGGTCCAGTACTTC. Full variable domain (outside the CDR3, taken from reference TRBV28 and TRBJ2-5): DVKVTQSSRYLVKRTGEKVFLECVQDMDHENMFWYRQDPGLGLRLIYFSYDVKMKEKGDIPEGYSVSREKKERFSLILESASTNQTSMYLCASSLGQRLVQYFGPGTRLLVL.

The rearrangement joins TRBV13 to TRBJ2-7; 11 bases are shared with TRBD2. V gave up 4 bases and J gave up 2 bases; unmatched junction bases: 1. CDR1 is PRHDT, CDR2 FYEKMQ, per germline (reference sequence). The CDR3 is made up of 14 amino acids. The CDR3 loop is CASSSGLAAYEQYF. CDR3 sequence (DNA): TGTGCCAGCAGCTCGGGACTAGCGGCCTACGAGCAGTACTTC. Based on the CDR3 plus reference TRBV13 and TRBJ2-7, the full variable domain is AAGVIQSPRHLIKEKRETATLKCYPIPRHDTVYWYQQGPGQDPQFLISFYEKMQSDKGSIPDRFSAQQFSDYHSELNMSSLELGDSALYFCASSSGLAAYEQYFGPGTRLTVT.

The chain is built from TRBV5-6 and TRBJ1-3, with no clear D. With 2 bases removed from V and 2 bases from J, the gap between germline ends came to 11 bases. The CDR3 covers 15 residues. Germline V gene data show CDR1 as SGHDT and CDR2 as YYEEEE. The CDR3 region is CASSFLSLTGNTIYF. In DNA form, the CDR3 reads TGTGCCAGCAGCTTTTTATCACTGACTGGAAACACCATATATTTT.

This clone was seen only a few times. This chain uses TRBV19 with TRBJ1-2; 7 positions agree with TRBD1. Germline CDR1 is LNHDA and CDR2 is SQIVND (reference sequence). The CDR3 has 15 residues. After removal of 10 bases from V and 0 bases from J, the junction contained 11 bases not matched to a gene. The CDR3 protein is CATKGNRGTNYGYTF. CDR3 sequence (DNA): TGTGCCACCAAGGGAAACAGGGGAACTAACTATGGCTACACCTTC.

Only a few counts were recorded for this clone. V is TRBV20-1 and J is TRBJ1-5; 7 bases align to TRBD1. Germline V gives CDR1 DFQATT, CDR2 SNEGSKA (reference sequence). V shed 3 bases, J shed 7 bases, and the junction held 6 bases outside the gene matches. The CDR3 extends over 13 amino acids. The CDR3 coding sequence is TGCAGTGCTAGTCAGGGGGAATGGCAGCCCCAGCATTTT. It specifies CSASQGEWQPQHF.

This chain joins TRBV24-1 and TRBJ2-5; 8 bases are shared with TRBD2. The length of the CDR3 is 16 residues. In germline, CDR1 is KGHDR, CDR2 SFDVKD. The V and J ends lost 2 bases and 7 bases, in that order; junction bases with no gene match: 11. In nucleotides, the CDR3 is TGTGCCACCAGTGATTCGCAAGCGGGGGCCCCAATGACCCAGTACTTC. It is translated as CATSDSQAGAPMTQYF.

This chain links TRBV7-2 with TRBJ2-2, with TRBD2 as a possible D gene (5 bases). The CDR3 length is 15 residues. Trimming took 7 bases from V and 2 from J, leaving 14 bases between them. CDR1 and CDR2 (germline): SGHTA, FQGNSA. The CDR3 reads CASNQAGGNTGELFF. CDR3 in DNA: TGTGCCAGCAACCAGGCAGGAGGAAACACCGGGGAGCTGTTTTTT.

The genes are TRBV30 and TRBJ1-5; possibly TRBD1 for D (5 bases). Germline V gene lookup returns CDR1 GTSNPN and CDR2 SVGIG (reference sequence). V was pared by 0 bases and J by 6 bases, with 12 bases between. The CDR3 runs 14 residues. The CDR3 spells CAWSVLGGAQPQHF. DNA for the CDR3: TGTGCCTGGAGTGTACTGGGGGGAGCTCAGCCCCAGCATTTT.

The CDR3 sequence: CASSFEDRGSSPLHF. As DNA, the CDR3 is TGTGCCAGCAGTTTCGAGGACAGGGGGTCGTCACCCCTCCACTTT. This chain connects TRBV28 to TRBJ1-6; 10 bases match TRBD1. V was pared by 3 bases and J by 10 bases, with 6 bases of the junction left unmatched. Germline V gene lookup returns CDR1 MDHEN and CDR2 SYDVKM. The CDR3 extends over 15 amino acids. The variable domain in full, with the rest retrieved from reference TRBV28 and TRBJ1-6, is DVKVTQSSRYLVKRTGEKVFLECVQDMDHENMFWYRQDPGLGLRLIYFSYDVKMKEKGDIPEGYSVSREKKERFSLILESASTNQTSMYLCASSFEDRGSSPLHFGNGTRLTVT.

A single count supports this clone. The chain carries TRBV27 and TRBJ2-2; 8 bases align to TRBD2. V was clipped by 0 bases and J by 3 bases; unmatched bases: 3. This CDR3 is 16 amino acids long. Germline CDR1 MNHEY, CDR2 SMNVEV (reference sequence). CDR3 sequence reads: CASSLSSGGHTGELFF. Written as DNA, the CDR3 is TGTGCCAGCAGTTTATCGAGCGGGGGACACACCGGGGAGCTGTTTTTT.

This rearrangement joins TRBV6-2 or TRBV6-3 to TRBJ2-3, with D possibly TRBD1 on 5 matching bases. With 2 bases removed from V and 4 bases from J, the gap between germline ends came to 25 bases. The germline V gene has CDR1 MNHEY and CDR2 SVGEGT. This CDR3 region has 19 residues. The DNA for the CDR3 is TGTGCCAGCAGTTACCTCAGGGCAGTTTTGGAAGCCCCCCCAGATACGCAGTATTTT. Translation: CASSYLRAVLEAPPDTQYF.

The J gene is TRBJ1-2, the V gene TRBV28; D ambiguous. Trimming took 5 bases from V and 2 from J, leaving 12 bases between them. This CDR3 has 14 residues. Germline CDR1 MDHEN, CDR2 SYDVKM. The CDR3 coding sequence is TGTGCCAGCAGTCCCCTGGCCAGGAACTATGGCTACACCTTC. Translating gives CASSPLARNYGYTF.

CDR3 sequence (DNA): TGTGCCAGCAGCCCAACCCTAGCGGGGGGTCATAATGAGCAGTTCTTC. It encodes CASSPTLAGGHNEQFF. This sequence joins TRBV7-2 and TRBJ2-1, with 11 bases matching TRBD2. The length of the CDR3 is 16 residues. In germline, CDR1 is SGHTA, CDR2 FQGNSA. V was pared by 5 bases and J by 7 bases, with 10 bases of the junction left unmatched.

Concerning this clone itself: A read error may produce the germline difference seen at one junction end. The rearrangement uses TRBV3-1 (or the pseudogene TRBV3-2) and TRBJ2-5; D remains unclear. CDR3 length equals 15 residues. Germline assignment: CDR1 LGHDT and CDR2 YNNKEL (reference sequence). For the CDR3, the DNA is TGTGCCAGCAACCAAGCCCTCGGCGGACAAGAGACCCAGTACTTC. Amino acid sequence: CASNQALGGQETQYF.

The rearrangement links TRBV30 to TRBJ2-2; 9 bases map to TRBD1. CDR3 length equals 15 residues. From germline, CDR1 is GTSNPN and CDR2 SVGIG (reference sequence). V shed 3 bases and J 1 base; nucleotides not matched to a gene: 3. CDR3 bases: TGTGCCTGGAGGGGACAGGGAGTGAACACCGGGGAGCTGTTTTTT. This encodes CAWRGQGVNTGELFF.

CDR3 sequence: CASSPGLPPSYEQYF. The CDR3 DNA follows: TGCGCCAGCAGCCCGGGACTGCCACCCTCCTACGAGCAGTACTTC. V usage is TRBV5-1 and J usage is TRBJ2-7; tentative D call: TRBD2 (6 bases). The CDR3 consists of 15 residues. The V end was cut by 4 bases, the J end by 0 bases, with 14 bases between. Germline assignment: CDR1 SGHRS and CDR2 YFSETQ. Together with reference TRBV5-1 and TRBJ2-7, the CDR3 gives the full variable domain: KAGVTQTPRYLIKTRGQQVTLSCSPISGHRSVSWYQQTPGQGLQFLFEYFSETQRNKGNFPGRFSGRQFSNSRSEMNVSTLELGDSALYLCASSPGLPPSYEQYFGPGTRLTVT.

This sequence joins TRBV5-1 and TRBJ1-1, with 9 bases matching TRBD1. This CDR3 has 14 residues. V shed 4 bases and J 5 bases; nucleotides not matched to a gene: 6. Germline V gives CDR1 SGHRS, CDR2 YFSETQ. CDR3 in DNA: TGCGCCAGCAGCCAAGGACAGGGGCTTACTGAAGCTTTCTTT. Amino acid sequence: CASSQGQGLTEAFF.